This record looks at one T cell receptor (beta chain) sequence and its context. Its antigen remains unknown. The table came from immunoSEQ multiplex PCR; TCRdb's copy has only in-frame clones and leaves some out. The data contain over 70,000 clones, about three quarters of them seen just once; the ten biggest clones take up roughly 29%. V lost 6 bases and J lost 6; bases outside the gene matches: 8. CDR3 length: 14 residues. Germline V gives CDR1 SNHLY, CDR2 FYNNEI. The sample is drawn from a study of T cell responses to AZD1222 COVID-19 vaccine. General observations from the study: Donors were mostly white British, more females; clonal diversity possibly underestimated. Nearly half of unique spike-specific TCRs reportedly avoided B.1.351 and B.1.1.7 mutated regions. Receipt of two AZD1222 doses was followed by a rise in Spike-specific TCR breadth and depth.

The clonotype comes from an adult who received the MenACWY meningococcal vaccine as a control. Material: peripheral blood, obtained 28 days after the second dose of the MenACWY control vaccine. J is TRBJ2-7 and V is TRBV2; 10 nucleotides match TRBD1. The CDR3: CASRKGQGVSEQYF. Written as DNA, the CDR3 is TGTGCCAGCAGGAAAGGACAGGGGGTTTCCGAGCAGTACTTC. The variable domain in full, with the rest retrieved from reference TRBV2 and TRBJ2-7, is EPEVTQTPSHQVTQMGQEVILRCVPISNHLYFYWYRQILGQKVEFLVSFYNNEISEKSEIFDDQFSVERPDGSNFTLKIRSTKLEDSAMYFCASRKGQGVSEQYFGPGTRLTVT.